Each of the 22 T cell receptor beta chains below was sequenced from the same sample in a study of cytomegalovirus exposure and HLA in healthy donors. Primers: 60 Vbeta forward and 13 Jbeta reverse. Method: immunoSEQ multiplex PCR; TCRdb's copy keeps in-frame clones and lacks some. Here the sample spans 150,000 to 200,000 clones, about 80% being singletons. The source material was PBMCs. These receptors were collected from a woman under 40 in good health and CMV-seronegative.

As DNA, the CDR3 is TGTGCCAGCAGCCCATGGGTAGCGGGAGGTGCTGATACGCAGTATTTT. Protein: CASSPWVAGGADTQYF. This chain uses TRBV11-1 with TRBJ2-3, with 10 nucleotides matching TRBD2. Germline lookup yields CDR1 SGHAT and CDR2 FQDESV (reference sequence). The CDR3 totals 16 residues. Trimming at V came to 5 bases and at J to 6 bases, leaving 11 bases not matched to a gene.

The chain uses TRBV5-1 and TRBJ1-5; perhaps TRBD1 as D (5 bases). The germline V and J ends were trimmed by 1 base and 9 bases, with 14 bases remaining between them. Per the germline V gene, CDR1 is SGHRS and CDR2 is YFSETQ. CDR3 length: 14 amino acids. CDR3 nucleotides: TGCGCCAGCAGCTTGTCCCCAGGGCGTCCGCCCCAGCATTTT. The encoded protein is CASSLSPGRPPQHF.

The chain has TRBV7-2 and TRBJ2-3, with 12 bases lining up with TRBD2. The CDR3 sequence is 18 residues long. The J segment lost 1 base and the V segment lost 1 base, leaving 6 bases of the junction unmatched. CDR1 and CDR2 (germline): SGHTA, FQGNSA. The CDR3 spells CASSLVSSGGAGTDTQYF. CDR3 in DNA: TGTGCCAGCAGCTTAGTGTCTAGCGGGGGGGCGGGCACAGATACGCAGTATTTT.

This clone has just a few counts. V and J are TRBV27 and TRBJ2-6; D unclear. V lost 5 bases and J lost 4, with 12 bases in between. CDR3 length equals 15 residues. CDR1 MNHEY and CDR2 SMNVEV come from the germline V gene (reference sequence). The CDR3 protein is CASSRTVLGANVLTF. The CDR3 region has the DNA TGTGCCAGCAGTCGCACAGTGCTAGGGGCCAACGTCCTGACTTTC.

On this clone: An end of the junction differs from the germline gene, which may be a read error. The CDR3 spells CACSPRQGLGGELFF. In DNA, the CDR3 is TGTGCCTGCAGCCCCAGACAGGGGCTGGGCGGGGAGCTGTTTTTT. V usage is TRBV7-6 and J usage is TRBJ2-2; 8 bases are a match to TRBD1. Per germline, CDR1 SGHVS and CDR2 FNYEAQ. The CDR3 loop spans 15 amino acids.

This clone was picked up one time. This chain joins TRBV5-1 and TRBJ2-7; no firm D call. V lost 0 bases and J lost 3, with 13 bases in between. Per the germline V gene, CDR1 is SGHRS and CDR2 is YFSETQ. The CDR3 consists of 15 residues. As DNA, the CDR3 is TGCGCCAGCAGCTTGGACGCCACCCAGAACTACGAGCAGTACTTC. Its translation is CASSLDATQNYEQYF.

This sequence joins TRBV5-4 and TRBJ1-2; maybe TRBD1 (5 bases). Trimming pared 3 bases from V and 4 bases from J, leaving 10 bases between. The CDR3 has 13 amino acids. Germline assignment: CDR1 SGHNT and CDR2 YYREEE (reference sequence). CDR3 sequence reads: CASSSDSLYGYTF. The CDR3 bases are TGTGCCAGCAGCTCAGACAGCCTCTATGGCTACACCTTC. Drawing the rest from reference TRBV5-4 and TRBJ1-2, the complete variable domain is ETGVTQSPTHLIKTRGQQVTLRCSSQSGHNTVSWYQQALGQGPQFIFQYYREEENGRGNFPPRFSGLQFPNYSSELNVNALELDDSALYLCASSSDSLYGYTFGSGTRLTVV.

The chain links TRBV28 to TRBJ2-6; TRBD1 aligns across 9 bases. J was trimmed by 2 bases and V by 4 bases; bases with no gene match: 0. Germline values: CDR1 MDHEN, CDR2 SYDVKM. This CDR3 is 15 amino acids long. The CDR3 DNA reads TGTGCCAGCAGTTACAGGGGGCCTGGGGCCAACGTCCTGACTTTC. This translates into CASSYRGPGANVLTF.

J is TRBJ1-5 and V is TRBV6-6; TRBD1 agrees at 9 bases. The CDR3 runs to 13 residues. Germline assignment: CDR1 MNHNY and CDR2 SVGAGI (reference sequence). The ends lost 8 bases at V and 7 bases at J; junction bases unmatched: 6. The CDR3 DNA follows: TGTGCCAGCCAGGGACAGGGCGGGCAGCCCCAGCATTTT. It codes for CASQGQGGQPQHF.

The gene calls are TRBV9 and TRBJ1-5; TRBD1 is a possible D gene (6 bases). Trimming left V 0 bases short and J 2 bases short, with 6 bases between. Germline V gene lookup returns CDR1 SGDLS and CDR2 YYNGEE. CDR3 length: 14 residues. The CDR3 DNA reads as TGTGCCAGCAGCGTAGAGGGGGGCAATCAGCCCCAGCATTTT. This sequence encodes CASSVEGGNQPQHF.

The chain joins TRBV4-3 to TRBJ2-1; D perhaps matches TRBD2 (6 bases). The germline CDR1 and CDR2 sequences are LGHNA and YSLEER. V was pared by 4 bases and J by 0 bases, with 13 bases between. The CDR3 contains 16 residues. The DNA for the CDR3 is TGCGCCAGCAGCCGGGTAGCGGAAGCCTCCTACAATGAGCAGTTCTTC. The encoded protein is CASSRVAEASYNEQFF.

The CDR3 nucleotides are TGTGCCAGCGATTTCGGGCAGGGGGCCTACGAGCAGTACTTC. Amino acid sequence: CASDFGQGAYEQYF. The chain couples TRBV7-9 to TRBJ2-7; 7 nucleotides match TRBD1. The V and J ends lost 8 bases and 2 bases, in that order; junction bases with no gene match: 9. From germline, CDR1 is SEHNR and CDR2 FQNEAQ (reference sequence). The CDR3 covers 14 residues.

The CDR3 is CASDPTGLAVEQFF. CDR3 nucleotide sequence: TGTGCCAGCGATCCAACGGGACTAGCGGTTGAGCAGTTCTTC. This rearrangement joins TRBV9 to TRBJ2-1; the match to TRBD2 covers 11 bases. V was pared by 7 bases and J by 9 bases, with 9 bases of the junction left unmatched. CDR1 is SGDLS, CDR2 YYNGEE, per germline. This CDR3 has 14 residues.

This rearrangement joins TRBV19 to TRBJ1-4; tentative D call: TRBD1 (6 bases). Germline CDR1 and CDR2: LNHDA and SQIVND (reference sequence). The length of the CDR3 is 15 residues. The V end lost 2 bases, the J end lost 5 bases, and 12 bases lay between the germline ends. CDR3: CASSINGQTNEKLFF. The CDR3 nucleotides are TGTGCCAGTAGTATAAACGGACAGACCAATGAAAAACTGTTTTTT.

This chain joins TRBV7-6 and TRBJ2-7; 7 nucleotides line up with TRBD1. Germline V gene data show CDR1 as SGHVS and CDR2 as FNYEAQ. This CDR3 region has 15 residues. J lost 6 bases, V lost 1 base, and 9 bases had no gene match. This CDR3 is CASSLVSTGIVEQYF. In nucleotides, the CDR3 is TGTGCCAGCAGCTTAGTGTCGACAGGGATCGTCGAGCAGTACTTC.

V and J are TRBV27 and TRBJ2-7; D ambiguous. CDR3 size: 13 residues. Per the germline V gene, CDR1 is MNHEY and CDR2 is SMNVEV (reference sequence). V was shortened by 3 bases and J by 3 bases, with 9 bases between the two germline ends. The CDR3 reads CASSFRLNYEQYF. CDR3 DNA: TGTGCCAGCAGTTTTAGACTTAACTACGAGCAGTACTTC.

This chain connects TRBV4-1 to TRBJ2-4; unclear D gene. In germline, CDR1 is MGHRA, CDR2 YSYEKL. V was trimmed by 4 bases and J by 0 bases, leaving 13 bases between them. The CDR3 runs to 16 residues. CDR3 in amino acids: CASSLELGVAKNIQYF. CDR3 bases: TGCGCCAGCAGCCTCGAACTGGGCGTAGCCAAAAACATTCAGTACTTC.

The chain has TRBV11-2 and TRBJ2-2; D is perhaps TRBD2 (6 bases). Germline values: CDR1 SGHAT, CDR2 FQNNGV. The CDR3 has 15 residues. The ends were cut back, 2 bases at V and 4 bases at J, with 11 bases in the middle. CDR3: CASSLILAGTGELFF. As DNA, the CDR3 is TGTGCCAGCAGCTTAATACTAGCAGGCACCGGGGAGCTGTTTTTT. Full variable domain (outside the CDR3, taken from reference TRBV11-2 and TRBJ2-2): EAGVAQSPRYKIIEKRQSVAFWCNPISGHATLYWYQQILGQGPKLLIQFQNNGVVDDSQLPKDRFSAERLKGVDSTLKIQPAKLEDSAVYLCASSLILAGTGELFFGEGSRLTVL.

The chain combines TRBV7-9 with TRBJ2-7, with TRBD1 matching 8 bases. V shed 10 bases, J shed 3 bases, and the junction held 8 bases outside the gene matches. The germline V gene has CDR1 SEHNR and CDR2 FQNEAQ (reference sequence). This CDR3 comprises 13 residues. Here the CDR3 reads CATARTGNYEQYF. Here the CDR3 DNA reads TGTGCCACCGCCCGGACAGGGAACTACGAGCAGTACTTC. Filled out from reference TRBV7-9 and TRBJ2-7, the complete variable domain reads DTGVSQNPRHKITKRGQNVTFRCDPISEHNRLYWYRQTLGQGPEFLTYFQNEAQLEKSRLLSDRFSAERPKGSFSTLEIQRTEQGDSAMYLCATARTGNYEQYFGPGTRLTVT.

The rearrangement joins TRBV7-2 to TRBJ1-2; D is uncertain. With 8 bases removed from V and 3 bases from J, the gap between germline ends came to 16 bases. Germline CDR1 is SGHTA and CDR2 is FQGNSA. The CDR3 contains 14 residues. The CDR3 region has the DNA TGTGCCAGCCTGGAGGGCAGGAGAGACTATGGCTACACCTTC. It translates to CASLEGRRDYGYTF.

This chain connects TRBV4-3 to TRBJ2-7; D possibly corresponds to TRBD2 (5 bases). The germline V gene has CDR1 LGHNA and CDR2 YSLEER. The CDR3 runs to 16 residues. V shed 0 bases and J shed 5 bases, with 17 bases lying between them. The CDR3 loop reads CASSQESVRGFDEQYF. The CDR3 DNA reads as TGCGCCAGCAGCCAAGAGTCGGTACGGGGATTCGACGAGCAGTACTTC.

This chain joins TRBV12-5 and TRBJ2-1, with 10 nucleotides matching TRBD1. Germline V gene data show CDR1 as LGHNT and CDR2 as FRNRAP. V shed 7 bases and J 3 bases; nucleotides not matched to a gene: 6. The CDR3 contains 15 residues. The CDR3 DNA reads as TGTGCTAGTGCCTGGGGGGACAGGGGCTACAATGAGCAGTTCTTC. As protein: CASAWGDRGYNEQFF.